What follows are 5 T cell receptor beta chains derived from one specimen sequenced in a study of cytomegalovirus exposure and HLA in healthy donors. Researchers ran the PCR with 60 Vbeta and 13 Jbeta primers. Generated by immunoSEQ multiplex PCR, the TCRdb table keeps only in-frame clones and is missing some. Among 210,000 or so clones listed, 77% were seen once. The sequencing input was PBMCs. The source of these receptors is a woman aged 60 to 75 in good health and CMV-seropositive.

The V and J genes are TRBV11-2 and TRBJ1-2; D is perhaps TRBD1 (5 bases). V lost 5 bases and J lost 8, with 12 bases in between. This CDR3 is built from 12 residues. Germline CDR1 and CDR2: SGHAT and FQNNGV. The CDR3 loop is CASSRQLGGYTF. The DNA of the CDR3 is TGTGCCAGCAGCCGACAGCTGGGGGGCTACACCTTC.

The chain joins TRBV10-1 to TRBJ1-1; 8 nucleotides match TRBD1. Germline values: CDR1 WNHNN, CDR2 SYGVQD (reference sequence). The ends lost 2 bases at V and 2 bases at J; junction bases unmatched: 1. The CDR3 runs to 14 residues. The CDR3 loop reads CASSEDRGNTEAFF. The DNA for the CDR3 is TGCGCCAGCAGTGAGGACAGGGGTAACACTGAAGCTTTCTTT.

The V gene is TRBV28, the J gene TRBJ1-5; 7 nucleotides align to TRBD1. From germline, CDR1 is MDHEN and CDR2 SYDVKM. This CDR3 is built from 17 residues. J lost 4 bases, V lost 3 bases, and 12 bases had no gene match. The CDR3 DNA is TGTGCCAGCAGTTTCCTCTGGACAGGCCCACCGAATCAGCCCCAGCATTTT. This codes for CASSFLWTGPPNQPQHF.

Here the CDR3 reads CATGGGTGPPWNEQFF. CDR3 in DNA: TGTGCCACCGGGGGGGGTACGGGACCCCCTTGGAATGAGCAGTTCTTC. The rearrangement joins TRBV15 to TRBJ2-1; 7 bases align to TRBD2. Germline assignment: CDR1 LNHNV and CDR2 YYDKDF (reference sequence). The CDR3 is 16 residues long. Losses at the gene ends were 8 bases for V and 7 bases for J; bases not matched to a gene: 17.

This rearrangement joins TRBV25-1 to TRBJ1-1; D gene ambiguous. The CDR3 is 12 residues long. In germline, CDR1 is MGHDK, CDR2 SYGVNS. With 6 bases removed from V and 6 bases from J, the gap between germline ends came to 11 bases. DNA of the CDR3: TGTGCCAGCAGACGGGAGCGGGCTGAAGCTTTCTTT. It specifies CASRRERAEAFF.